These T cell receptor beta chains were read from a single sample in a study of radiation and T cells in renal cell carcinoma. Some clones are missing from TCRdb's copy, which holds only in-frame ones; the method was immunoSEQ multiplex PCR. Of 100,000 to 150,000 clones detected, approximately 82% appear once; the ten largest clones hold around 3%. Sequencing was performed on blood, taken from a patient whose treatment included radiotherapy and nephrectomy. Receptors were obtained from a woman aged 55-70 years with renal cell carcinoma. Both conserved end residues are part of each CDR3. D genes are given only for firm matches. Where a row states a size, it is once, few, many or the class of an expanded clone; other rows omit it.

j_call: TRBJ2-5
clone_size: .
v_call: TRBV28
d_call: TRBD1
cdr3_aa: CASSIPRTGIETQYF
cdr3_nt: TGTGCCAGCAGTATACCCAGGACAGGGATAGAGACCCAGTACTTC

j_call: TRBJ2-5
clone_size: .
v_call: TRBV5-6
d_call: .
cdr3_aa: CASSRSGYQETQYF
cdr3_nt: TGTGCCAGCAGCCGGTCGGGCTACCAAGAGACCCAGTACTTC

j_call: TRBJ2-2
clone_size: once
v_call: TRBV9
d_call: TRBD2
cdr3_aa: CASSPPPEGGFTGELFF
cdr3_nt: TGTGCCAGCAGCCCTCCCCCCGAGGGAGGGTTCACCGGGGAGCTGTTTTTT

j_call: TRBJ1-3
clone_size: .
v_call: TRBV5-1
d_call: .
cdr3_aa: CASSLRQASGNTIYF
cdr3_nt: TGCGCCAGCAGCTTACGGCAGGCCTCTGGAAACACCATATATTTT

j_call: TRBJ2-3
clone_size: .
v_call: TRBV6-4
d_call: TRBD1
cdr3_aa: CASSDSGGATDTQYF
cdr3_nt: TGTGCCAGCAGTGACTCAGGGGGCGCCACAGATACGCAGTATTTT

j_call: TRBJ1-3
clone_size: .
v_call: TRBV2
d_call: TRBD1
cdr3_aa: CASSERQGTGNTIYF
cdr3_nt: TGTGCCAGCAGCGAACGACAGGGCACTGGAAACACCATATATTTT

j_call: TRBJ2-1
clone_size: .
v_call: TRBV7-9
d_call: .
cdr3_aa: CASSLGLVDNEQFF
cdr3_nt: TGTGCCAGCAGCCTAGGACTTGTCGACAATGAGCAGTTCTTC

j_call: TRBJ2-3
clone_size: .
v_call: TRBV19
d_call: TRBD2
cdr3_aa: CASSISGAGGTDTQYF
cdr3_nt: TGTGCCAGTAGTATATCAGGCGCGGGGGGCACAGATACGCAGTATTTT

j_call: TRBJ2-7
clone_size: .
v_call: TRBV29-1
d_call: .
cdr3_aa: CSVGGQSYEQYF
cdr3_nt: TGCAGCGTAGGAGGACAAAGTTACGAGCAGTACTTC

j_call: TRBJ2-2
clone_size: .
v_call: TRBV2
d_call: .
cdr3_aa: CASRFQGTTGELFF
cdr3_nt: TGTGCCAGCAGGTTCCAGGGGACCACCGGGGAGCTGTTTTTT

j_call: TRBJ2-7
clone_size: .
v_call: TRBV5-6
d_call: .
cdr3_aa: CASSSGTGGEQYF
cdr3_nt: TGTGCCAGCAGCTCCGGGACGGGTGGGGAGCAGTACTTC

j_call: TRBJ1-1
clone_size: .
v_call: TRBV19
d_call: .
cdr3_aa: CASSIKDARIPRTEAFF
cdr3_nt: TGTGCCAGTAGTATAAAGGACGCGAGGATCCCACGCACTGAAGCTTTCTTT

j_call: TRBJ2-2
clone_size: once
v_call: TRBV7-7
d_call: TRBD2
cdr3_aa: CASSLRRFAGEVNTGELFF
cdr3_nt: TGTGCTAGCAGCTTAAGAAGGTTTGCGGGGGAAGTGAACACCGGGGAGCTGTTTTTT

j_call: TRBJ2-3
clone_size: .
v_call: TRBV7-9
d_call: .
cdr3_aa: CASSSPLDTDTQYF
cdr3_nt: TGTGCCAGCAGCTCCCCTCTCGACACAGATACGCAGTATTTT

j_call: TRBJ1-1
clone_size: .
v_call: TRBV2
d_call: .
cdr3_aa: CASSEMGRAEAFF
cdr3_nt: TGTGCCAGCAGTGAAATGGGGAGGGCTGAAGCTTTCTTT

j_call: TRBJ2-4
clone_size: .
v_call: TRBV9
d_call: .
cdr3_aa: CASSPGVLSENIQYF
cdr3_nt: TGTGCCAGCAGCCCCGGGGTTTTGAGCGAAAACATTCAGTACTTC

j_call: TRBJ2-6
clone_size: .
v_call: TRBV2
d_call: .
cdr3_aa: CASSGPRAGANVLTF
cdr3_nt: TGTGCCAGCAGTGGGCCCCGGGCTGGGGCCAACGTCCTGACTTTC

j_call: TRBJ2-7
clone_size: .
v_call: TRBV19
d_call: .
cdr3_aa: CASSIGTEAVYEQYF
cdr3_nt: TGTGCCAGTAGTATAGGGACAGAGGCAGTCTACGAGCAGTACTTC

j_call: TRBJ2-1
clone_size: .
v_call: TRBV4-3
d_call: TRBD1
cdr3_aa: CASSPGTEPYNEQFF
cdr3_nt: TGCGCCAGCAGCCCCGGGACAGAACCTTACAATGAGCAGTTCTTC

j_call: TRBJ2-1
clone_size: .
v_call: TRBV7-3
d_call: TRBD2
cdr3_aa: CASSFQGTSGRGYEQFF
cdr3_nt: TGTGCCAGCAGCTTTCAAGGCACTAGCGGGAGAGGGTATGAGCAGTTCTTC

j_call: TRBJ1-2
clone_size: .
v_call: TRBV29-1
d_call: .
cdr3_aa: CSSPKQPPSRYGYTF
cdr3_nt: TGCAGCTCTCCCAAGCAACCACCAAGTCGCTATGGCTACACCTTC

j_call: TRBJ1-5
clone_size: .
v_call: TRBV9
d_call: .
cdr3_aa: CASSVGPNLEQPQHF
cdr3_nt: TGTGCCAGCAGCGTAGGGCCCAACTTGGAGCAGCCCCAGCATTTT